This is a list of T cell receptor beta chains from one sample in a study of T cells in Graves' hyperthyroidism and ophthalmopathy. TCRdb redid the calling of the multiplex PCR reads with MiXCR, one entry per CDR3 protein. The sample lists about 640,000 distinct CDR3 sequences, less than 25% occurring once. The sample taken for sequencing was blood. These receptor sequences come from a man aged 30 to 39 with Graves' ophthalmopathy. The CDR3 runs from the conserved cysteine through the conserved F or W. Each record gives: D gene, V gene, J gene, clone size, CDR3 protein, CDR3 DNA. D genes are given only for firm matches. Size tells how often a clone was seen (once, few, many) or the class of an expanded clone, and some rows leave it out.

D gene: -; V gene: TRBV11-2; J gene: TRBJ2-7; clone size: -; CDR3 protein: CASSQRDTGYEQYF; CDR3 DNA: TGTGCCAGCAGCCAACGGGACACGGGCTACGAGCAGTACTTC
D gene: TRBD1; V gene: TRBV7-9; J gene: TRBJ2-3; clone size: many; CDR3 protein: CASSPPWDREDTQYF; CDR3 DNA: TGTGCCAGCAGCCCCCCTTGGGACAGGGAGGATACGCAGTATTTT
D gene: -; V gene: TRBV29-1; J gene: TRBJ2-5; clone size: -; CDR3 protein: CSVSSLLPETQYF; CDR3 DNA: TGCAGCGTTAGCTCTTTGCTTCCTGAGACCCAGTACTTC
D gene: -; V gene: TRBV11-2; J gene: TRBJ2-7; clone size: -; CDR3 protein: CASSSYGGMYEQYF; CDR3 DNA: TGTGCCAGCAGCTCATACGGGGGTATGTACGAGCAGTACTTC
D gene: -; V gene: TRBV2; J gene: TRBJ2-5; clone size: many; CDR3 protein: CASVRQGTSTETQYF; CDR3 DNA: TGTGCCAGCGTCAGACAGGGGACTAGCACGGAGACCCAGTACTTC
D gene: -; V gene: TRBV12-3/TRBV12-4; J gene: TRBJ2-7; clone size: few; CDR3 protein: CASSLGKGYTYEQYF; CDR3 DNA: TGTGCCAGCAGTTTGGGGAAGGGCTATACCTACGAGCAGTACTTC
D gene: -; V gene: TRBV28; J gene: TRBJ1-2; clone size: many; CDR3 protein: CASSRGVEYGYTF; CDR3 DNA: TGTGCCAGCAGTCGAGGAGTTGAATATGGCTACACCTTC
D gene: -; V gene: TRBV10-3; J gene: TRBJ2-7; clone size: few; CDR3 protein: CATSGGTSSYEQYF; CDR3 DNA: TGTGCCACGTCAGGCGGGACCTCCTCCTACGAGCAGTACTTC
D gene: TRBD2; V gene: TRBV29-1; J gene: TRBJ2-3; clone size: few; CDR3 protein: CSVETSGSTDTQYF; CDR3 DNA: TGCAGCGTTGAGACTAGCGGAAGCACAGATACGCAGTATTTT
D gene: -; V gene: TRBV7-7; J gene: TRBJ2-5; clone size: few; CDR3 protein: CASSLAYGDDQETQYF; CDR3 DNA: TGTGCTAGCAGCTTAGCGTACGGGGACGACCAAGAGACCCAGTACTTC
D gene: TRBD1; V gene: TRBV28; J gene: TRBJ1-1; clone size: many; CDR3 protein: CASREGQGVSTEAFF; CDR3 DNA: TGTGCCAGCAGGGAAGGACAGGGGGTGAGCACTGAAGCTTTCTTT
D gene: -; V gene: TRBV14; J gene: TRBJ1-4; clone size: few; CDR3 protein: CASSQYATNEKLFF; CDR3 DNA: TGTGCCAGCAGCCAATACGCAACTAATGAAAAACTGTTTTTT
D gene: -; V gene: TRBV12-3/TRBV12-4; J gene: TRBJ2-2; clone size: -; CDR3 protein: CACRGTVTGELFF; CDR3 DNA: TGTGCCTGCAGGGGGACTGTCACCGGGGAGCTGTTTTTT
D gene: -; V gene: TRBV12-3/TRBV12-4; J gene: TRBJ1-1; clone size: few; CDR3 protein: CASSLGTGSEAFF; CDR3 DNA: TGTGCCAGCAGTTTAGGAACAGGGTCGGAAGCTTTCTTT
D gene: -; V gene: TRBV15; J gene: TRBJ2-1; clone size: -; CDR3 protein: CATSHQGNEQFF; CDR3 DNA: TGTGCCACCAGCCACCAGGGAAATGAGCAGTTCTTC
D gene: -; V gene: TRBV2; J gene: TRBJ2-7; clone size: -; CDR3 protein: CASSDGRIVAEQYF; CDR3 DNA: TGTGCCAGCAGTGACGGTCGGATCGTCGCCGAGCAGTACTTC
D gene: -; V gene: TRBV3-1; J gene: TRBJ1-1; clone size: many; CDR3 protein: CASSFTQGNTEAFF; CDR3 DNA: TGTGCCAGCAGCTTCACGCAAGGGAACACTGAAGCTTTCTTT
D gene: TRBD1; V gene: TRBV20-1; J gene: TRBJ1-6; clone size: few; CDR3 protein: CSARADRGQNSPLHF; CDR3 DNA: TGCAGTGCTAGAGCTGACAGGGGGCAAAATTCACCCCTCCACTTT
D gene: TRBD1; V gene: TRBV6-2/TRBV6-3; J gene: TRBJ1-4; clone size: few; CDR3 protein: CASSYGFRTGRASNEKLFF; CDR3 DNA: TGTGCCAGCAGTTACGGGTTCAGGACAGGGAGGGCGTCTAATGAAAAACTGTTTTTT
D gene: TRBD1; V gene: TRBV6-1; J gene: TRBJ1-5; clone size: -; CDR3 protein: CASSGNRGIGNQPQHF; CDR3 DNA: TGTGCCAGCAGTGGAAACAGGGGAATTGGCAATCAGCCCCAGCATTTT
D gene: TRBD1; V gene: TRBV28; J gene: TRBJ1-2; clone size: many; CDR3 protein: CASVKGQAGANYGYTF; CDR3 DNA: TGTGCCAGCGTAAAGGGACAGGCGGGAGCTAACTATGGCTACACCTTC
D gene: TRBD2; V gene: TRBV28; J gene: TRBJ2-2; clone size: -; CDR3 protein: CASSSGGYTGELFF; CDR3 DNA: TGTGCCAGCAGCTCCGGGGGGTACACCGGGGAGCTGTTTTTT
D gene: -; V gene: TRBV28; J gene: TRBJ1-1; clone size: many; CDR3 protein: CASAGVGTEAFF; CDR3 DNA: TGTGCCAGCGCAGGCGTCGGCACTGAAGCTTTCTTT
D gene: TRBD1; V gene: TRBV12-3/TRBV12-4; J gene: TRBJ2-3; clone size: many; CDR3 protein: CASSADRGRTDTQYF; CDR3 DNA: TGTGCCAGCAGTGCGGACAGGGGGCGGACAGATACGCAGTATTTT
D gene: -; V gene: TRBV28; J gene: TRBJ2-2; clone size: many; CDR3 protein: CASSQSPGDGTGELFF; CDR3 DNA: TGTGCCAGCAGTCAATCACCGGGGGATGGCACCGGGGAGCTGTTTTTT
D gene: -; V gene: TRBV7-2; J gene: TRBJ2-6; clone size: once; CDR3 protein: CASSLDWAPGVNVLTF; CDR3 DNA: TGTGCCAGCAGCTTAGACTGGGCACCTGGGGTCAACGTCCTGACTTTC
D gene: -; V gene: TRBV29-1; J gene: TRBJ1-1; clone size: few; CDR3 protein: CSVVGQMNTEAFF; CDR3 DNA: TGCAGCGTTGTAGGACAAATGAACACTGAAGCTTTCTTT
D gene: -; V gene: TRBV14; J gene: TRBJ1-1; clone size: few; CDR3 protein: CASSQDVNGGGSAFF; CDR3 DNA: TGTGCCAGCAGCCAAGACGTAAATGGGGGAGGGTCGGCTTTCTTT
D gene: TRBD2; V gene: TRBV10-2; J gene: TRBJ2-7; clone size: few; CDR3 protein: CASSGGLAGSCEQYF; CDR3 DNA: TGCGCCAGCAGTGGGGGACTAGCGGGCTCCTGCGAGCAGTACTTC
D gene: TRBD1; V gene: TRBV19; J gene: TRBJ1-2; clone size: few; CDR3 protein: CASIVGQGYGYTF; CDR3 DNA: TGTGCCAGTATCGTGGGACAGGGCTATGGCTACACCTTC
D gene: -; V gene: TRBV12-3/TRBV12-4; J gene: TRBJ2-7; clone size: few; CDR3 protein: CASKPGLQSYEQYF; CDR3 DNA: TGTGCCAGCAAACCGGGACTCCAGTCCTACGAGCAGTACTTC
D gene: -; V gene: TRBV5-6; J gene: TRBJ2-5; clone size: few; CDR3 protein: CASSARDRETQYF; CDR3 DNA: TGTGCCAGCAGCGCCCGCGATCGAGAGACCCAGTACTTC
D gene: -; V gene: TRBV19; J gene: TRBJ1-5; clone size: few; CDR3 protein: CASSITSNQPQHF; CDR3 DNA: TGTGCCAGTAGTATTACAAGCAATCAGCCCCAGCATTTT
D gene: -; V gene: TRBV7-2; J gene: TRBJ2-4; clone size: -; CDR3 protein: CASSWFLGAKNIQYF; CDR3 DNA: TGTGCCAGCAGCTGGTTCTTAGGAGCCAAAAACATTCAGTACTTC
D gene: -; V gene: TRBV28; J gene: TRBJ1-1; clone size: many; CDR3 protein: CASSYYPGQINTEAFF; CDR3 DNA: TGTGCCAGCAGTTATTACCCCGGACAGATTAACACTGAAGCTTTCTTT
D gene: TRBD1; V gene: TRBV14; J gene: TRBJ1-1; clone size: -; CDR3 protein: CASRPRTGPTEAFF; CDR3 DNA: TGTGCCAGCAGACCTAGGACAGGGCCCACTGAAGCTTTCTTT